Shown below are 10 T cell receptor beta chains from a single sample sequenced in a study of PD-1 blockade in classical Hodgkin lymphoma. Assay used: immunoSEQ multiplex PCR; TCRdb lists only in-frame clones, some missing. The sample records 20,000 to 25,000 clones, around 80% being singletons. Autologous stem cell transplantation was followed by relapse in every patient, and brentuximab vedotin exposure varied. This material consisted of peripheral blood mononuclear cells (PBMCs), taken before the second cycle of nivolumab. The receptors shown here come from a human donor with classical Hodgkin lymphoma.

The sample holds one count of this clone. The V call is TRBV5-1, the J call TRBJ2-2, with TRBD1 matching 7 bases. The CDR3 contains 14 residues. In germline, CDR1 is SGHRS, CDR2 YFSETQ. V lost 1 base and J lost 3; bases outside the gene matches: 0. CDR3 DNA sequence: TGCGCCAGCAGCTTGACAGGGGACACCGGGGAGCTGTTTTTT. It yields the protein CASSLTGDTGELFF.

The V call is TRBV19, the J call TRBJ2-5; tentative D call: TRBD1 (5 bases). The germline V and J ends were trimmed by 3 bases and 2 bases, with 13 bases remaining between them. In germline, CDR1 is LNHDA, CDR2 SQIVND (reference sequence). CDR3 size: 15 residues. Here the CDR3 reads CASSIPGQLQETQYF. The CDR3 nucleotides read TGTGCCAGTAGTATCCCCGGACAATTACAAGAGACCCAGTACTTC.

The V gene is TRBV30, the J gene TRBJ1-1; the D gene is possibly TRBD1 (5 bases). The CDR3 sequence is 15 residues long. Germline CDR1 is GTSNPN and CDR2 is SVGIG (reference sequence). Trimming stripped 2 bases from V and 2 bases from J, with 15 bases between. Written as DNA, the CDR3 is TGTGCCTGGAGTCTCAAAACAGGAGTAAACACTGAAGCTTTCTTT. Translated: CAWSLKTGVNTEAFF.

This chain connects TRBV18 to TRBJ1-1, with D possibly being TRBD1 (5 bases). CDR1 is KGHSH and CDR2 is LQKENI in the germline V gene. V lost 4 bases and J lost 2, with 14 bases in between. The CDR3 runs to 15 residues. The CDR3 loop reads CASSLLGGGNTEAFF. The CDR3 nucleotides read TGTGCCAGCTCACTTTTGGGGGGGGGAAACACTGAAGCTTTCTTT.

The rearrangement uses TRBV5-1 and TRBJ2-7, with a tentative D call TRBD1 (7 bases). Trimming removed 4 bases from V and 7 bases from J, with 15 bases in between. The CDR3 length is 13 residues. Germline-derived CDR1 and CDR2 are SGHRS and YFSETQ. The CDR3 DNA is TGCGCCAGCAGCCCGGGCCCAGGGGGGGAGCAGTACTTC. Translation: CASSPGPGGEQYF. The full variable domain, rest sourced from reference TRBV5-1 and TRBJ2-7, is KAGVTQTPRYLIKTRGQQVTLSCSPISGHRSVSWYQQTPGQGLQFLFEYFSETQRNKGNFPGRFSGRQFSNSRSEMNVSTLELGDSALYLCASSPGPGGEQYFGPGTRLTVT.

V and J are TRBV10-2 and TRBJ2-5, with D tentatively TRBD2 (5 bases). The CDR3 has 13 amino acids. Germline assignment: CDR1 WSHSY and CDR2 SAAADI. The V end was cut by 2 bases, the J end by 4 bases, with 8 bases between. This chain's CDR3 is CASSEAGGETQYF. The DNA for the CDR3 is TGCGCCAGCAGTGAGGCGGGTGGAGAGACCCAGTACTTC.

This clone is labeled as large (0.1 to 1%). This chain uses TRBV27 with TRBJ1-2, with D hard to call. Germline-derived CDR1 and CDR2 are MNHEY and SMNVEV (reference sequence). Trimming cost V 6 bases and J 0 bases, with 11 bases left between them. The CDR3 has 14 amino acids. CDR3 sequence (DNA): TGTGCCAGCAGGCTTTCCGGTGCTAACTATGGCTACACCTTC. Translated, it gives CASRLSGANYGYTF.

This chain connects TRBV4-1 to TRBJ1-2; a possible D gene is TRBD1 (6 bases). With 0 bases removed from V and 0 bases from J, the gap between germline ends came to 8 bases. This CDR3 has 15 residues. Germline-derived CDR1 and CDR2 are MGHRA and YSYEKL. CDR3 DNA sequence: TGCGCCAGCAGCCAAGAGGGGGCGACTAACTATGGCTACACCTTC. It is translated as CASSQEGATNYGYTF.

The chain employs TRBV28 and TRBJ1-1; TRBD1 matches at 7 bases. The CDR3 loop spans 13 amino acids. The germline V gene has CDR1 MDHEN and CDR2 SYDVKM. Germline trimming cut 8 bases from V and 0 bases from J; bases unmatched to any gene: 3. CDR3 residues: CASGTDMNTEAFF. The DNA for the CDR3 is TGTGCCAGCGGGACAGATATGAACACTGAAGCTTTCTTT. The full variable domain, its missing parts supplied by reference TRBV28 and TRBJ1-1, is DVKVTQSSRYLVKRTGEKVFLECVQDMDHENMFWYRQDPGLGLRLIYFSYDVKMKEKGDIPEGYSVSREKKERFSLILESASTNQTSMYLCASGTDMNTEAFFGQGTRLTVV.

The gene calls are TRBV6-1 and TRBJ2-1, with 10 bases fitting TRBD2. Germline values: CDR1 MNHNS, CDR2 SASEGT. With 11 bases clipped from V and 9 bases from J, the junction kept 13 bases outside the gene matches. The CDR3 spans 14 residues. CDR3 amino acids: CAATLAGVGSEQFF. In DNA, the CDR3 is TGTGCCGCCACCCTAGCGGGAGTGGGCAGTGAGCAGTTCTTC.